This TCR beta chain was recovered during a study of cytomegalovirus exposure and HLA in healthy donors. Here immunoSEQ multiplex PCR was the method, and the copy in TCRdb shows in-frame clones only, minus some. This table holds a few hundred thousand clones, around nine tenths found once. The donors were in the approximately 120-subject validation cohort, distinct from the 666-subject first cohort. Source material: PBMCs. The TCR originated in a woman aged 18-35 years in good health and CMV-seronegative.

The CDR3 sequence: CASRSGGASSGNTIYF. The CDR3 DNA is TGTGCCAGCAGGAGTGGTGGAGCTTCATCTGGAAACACCATATATTTT. This sequence joins TRBV28 and TRBJ1-3; no reliable D call. Trimming cost V 6 bases and J 1 base, with 16 bases left between them. Germline loops: CDR1 MDHEN, CDR2 SYDVKM. There are 16 residues in the CDR3. The full variable domain, rest sourced from reference TRBV28 and TRBJ1-3, is DVKVTQSSRYLVKRTGEKVFLECVQDMDHENMFWYRQDPGLGLRLIYFSYDVKMKEKGDIPEGYSVSREKKERFSLILESASTNQTSMYLCASRSGGASSGNTIYFGEGSWLTVV.